The 22 T cell receptor beta chains below were found in one sample sequenced in a study of T cells in tuberculosis. Thawed, overnight-rested PBMC were stained with GMM-loaded CD1B tetramer, viability dye and anti-CD3, then sorted. CD1B tetramers were loaded with Rhodococcus equi-derived C32 glucose monomycolate. The assay was immunoSEQ multiplex PCR, and TCRdb's table has in-frame clones only and misses some. The sample has 85,000 to 90,000 clones; roughly 88% are singletons. Sequencing was done on a sample of CD1b-GMM tetramer-negative cells sorted from PBMCs. The receptors were sampled from an adult woman with latent tuberculosis.

This rearrangement joins TRBV4-2 to TRBJ2-1, with a tentative D call TRBD2 (6 bases). V was cut by 2 bases and J by 7 bases, with 12 bases left in between. CDR1 is LGHNA and CDR2 is YNFKEQ in the germline V gene. This CDR3 has 14 amino acids. CDR3 DNA sequence: TGTGCCAGCAGCCAACTCCGGACTACTAATGAGCAGTTCTTC. Translated, it gives CASSQLRTTNEQFF.

The V gene is TRBV7-6, the J gene TRBJ2-1; 12 nucleotides match TRBD2. This CDR3 region has 16 residues. The ends lost 5 bases at V and 9 bases at J; junction bases unmatched: 11. The germline V gene has CDR1 SGHVS and CDR2 FNYEAQ. The CDR3 nucleotides read TGTGCCAGCAGCCCACTAGCGGGGGGAGTGAGAGGTGAGCAGTTCTTC. As protein: CASSPLAGGVRGEQFF.

The chain links TRBV5-5 to TRBJ2-5; TRBD2 matches 9 bases. V was clipped by 6 bases and J by 5 bases; unmatched bases: 11. Germline V gives CDR1 SGHKS, CDR2 YYEKEE (reference sequence). The CDR3 totals 15 residues. The CDR3 sequence is CASKLLPGLAETQYF. The CDR3 bases are TGTGCCAGCAAGCTACTGCCCGGACTAGCGGAGACCCAGTACTTC.

This clone came up a few times. This CDR3 is also generated by other DNA sequences in the sample. The rearrangement uses TRBV6-5 and TRBJ2-5; D is possibly TRBD2 (6 bases). This CDR3 is built from 15 residues. V was shortened by 6 bases and J by 5 bases, with 19 bases between the two germline ends. Germline CDR1 is MNHEY and CDR2 is SVGAGI. The CDR3 nucleotides are TGTGCCAGCAGCCCGGAGGGACCCGCCTGGGAGACCCAGTACTTC. Its translation is CASSPEGPAWETQYF.

J is TRBJ2-3 and V is TRBV2; 7 nucleotides agree with TRBD1. CDR1 is SNHLY and CDR2 is FYNNEI in the germline V gene. J was trimmed by 2 bases and V by 10 bases; bases with no gene match: 9. The CDR3 extends over 14 amino acids. CDR3: CAIHRDRTTDTQYF. DNA of the CDR3: TGTGCCATCCACCGGGACAGAACCACAGATACGCAGTATTTT.

The chain links TRBV4-1 to TRBJ1-4; tentative D call: TRBD1 (5 bases). The CDR3 loop spans 17 amino acids. V was pared by 0 bases and J by 4 bases, with 15 bases between. Germline CDR1 is MGHRA and CDR2 is YSYEKL. CDR3 in amino acids: CASSQDGSRRGNEKLFF. CDR3 in DNA: TGCGCCAGCAGCCAAGATGGGTCTAGGAGGGGTAATGAAAAACTGTTTTTT.

The CDR3 loop reads CASSQDRKYEQYV. CDR3 DNA: TGTGCCAGCTCACAGGACAGAAAGTACGAGCAGTACGTC. The chain joins TRBV18 to TRBJ2-7, with a possible D match to TRBD1 (6 bases). Germline-derived CDR1 and CDR2 are KGHSH and LQKENI. CDR3 size: 13 residues. V was pared by 4 bases and J by 4 bases, with 11 bases between.

This chain joins TRBV5-1 and TRBJ1-1; 8 bases match TRBD1. The CDR3 runs 15 residues. The J segment lost 7 bases and the V segment lost 4 bases, leaving 12 bases of the junction unmatched. The germline V gene encodes CDR1 SGHRS and CDR2 YFSETQ. CDR3 protein: CASSPGTGDESEAFF. CDR3 DNA: TGCGCCAGCAGCCCAGGGACAGGTGATGAAAGTGAAGCTTTCTTT.

The gene calls are TRBV7-8 and TRBJ2-5, with TRBD1 identical over 9 bases. CDR3 length: 18 amino acids. J gave up 1 base and V 5 bases, and 14 bases lay outside the gene matches. The germline CDR1 and CDR2 sequences are SGHVS and FQNEAQ. The CDR3 reads CASSITPFPGQGQETQYF. The CDR3 DNA follows: TGTGCCAGCAGCATAACACCATTCCCGGGACAGGGCCAAGAGACCCAGTACTTC. The full variable domain, its missing parts supplied by reference TRBV7-8 and TRBJ2-5, is GAGVSQSPRYKVAKRGQDVALRCDPISGHVSLFWYQQALGQGPEFLTYFQNEAQLDKSGLPSDRFFAERPEGSVSTLKIQRTQQEDSAVYLCASSITPFPGQGQETQYFGPGTRLLVL.

The chain has TRBV20-1 and TRBJ2-7; D might be TRBD2 (5 bases). Trimming left V 5 bases short and J 6 bases short, with 11 bases between. Germline V gene sequence: CDR1 DFQATT, CDR2 SNEGSKA (reference sequence). The CDR3 extends over 11 amino acids. DNA for the CDR3: TGCAGTGCTGCCGCGGGCAGCGAGCAGTACGTC. Translating gives CSAAAGSEQYV.

The rearrangement joins TRBV15 to TRBJ2-6, with D hard to call. Germline V lookup: CDR1 LNHNV, CDR2 YYDKDF (reference sequence). Trimming left V 5 bases short and J 0 bases short, with 8 bases between. There are 15 residues in the CDR3. DNA of the CDR3: TGTGCCACCAGCCCACAAGACTCTGGGGCCAACGTCCTGACTTTC. This translates into CATSPQDSGANVLTF.

The chain recombines TRBV19 with TRBJ1-5, with 10 bases aligning to TRBD1. Germline V CDR1 and CDR2: LNHDA, SQIVND (reference sequence). The ends lost 5 bases at V and 6 bases at J; junction bases unmatched: 13. The CDR3 runs to 17 residues. CDR3 amino acids: CASSPPVGQGVSQPQHF. The CDR3 DNA is TGTGCCAGTAGTCCACCGGTAGGACAGGGGGTCAGTCAGCCCCAGCATTTT. The full variable domain, rest sourced from reference TRBV19 and TRBJ1-5, is DGGITQSPKYLFRKEGQNVTLSCEQNLNHDAMYWYRQDPGQGLRLIYYSQIVNDFQKGDIAEGYSVSREKKESFPLTVTSAQKNPTAFYLCASSPPVGQGVSQPQHFGDGTRLSIL.

The chain links TRBV10-3 to TRBJ2-1, with TRBD2 matching over 7 bases. Germline V gene lookup returns CDR1 ENHRY and CDR2 SYGVKD. This CDR3 contains 15 residues. The junction had 12 bases not matched to a gene; V was cut back by 8 bases and J by 5 bases. The CDR3 bases are TGTGCCATCGATCCCACCGGACTAGAGAACAATGAGCAGTTCTTC. Translation: CAIDPTGLENNEQFF.

This clone has a single count. V gene TRBV6-1 combines with J gene TRBJ2-3; 8 nucleotides line up with TRBD1. After removal of 3 bases from V and 6 bases from J, the junction contained 20 bases not matched to a gene. Germline CDR1 and CDR2: MNHNS and SASEGT. CDR3 size: 19 residues. The CDR3 DNA reads TGTGCCAGCAGTGACAACTACAGGGACAGGCGTGCAGCGTTGGATACGCAGTATTTT. This gives the protein CASSDNYRDRRAALDTQYF.

This clone was observed a handful of times. The chain links TRBV7-9 to TRBJ1-6, with TRBD1 identical over 10 bases. Germline CDR1 SEHNR, CDR2 FQNEAQ (reference sequence). There are 15 residues in the CDR3. V shed 5 bases, J shed 9 bases, and the junction held 7 bases outside the gene matches. The CDR3 region has the DNA TGTGCCAGCAGCAGAACCGGGACAGGGGTTTCACCCCTCCACTTT. Translated, it gives CASSRTGTGVSPLHF.

The chain employs TRBV6-5 and TRBJ1-5; 7 bases agree with TRBD1. The CDR3 contains 14 residues. CDR1 MNHEY and CDR2 SVGAGI come from the germline V gene. The ends lost 6 bases at V and 6 bases at J; junction bases unmatched: 8. CDR3 sequence reads: CASRDTGVGQPQHF. The CDR3 nucleotides are TGTGCCAGCAGAGATACAGGGGTGGGTCAGCCCCAGCATTTT.

This rearrangement joins TRBV15 to TRBJ1-6; 8 bases agree with TRBD1. Germline V gene sequence: CDR1 LNHNV, CDR2 YYDKDF (reference sequence). The CDR3 covers 14 residues. Trimming took 5 bases from V and 10 from J; bases not matched to a gene: 7. The CDR3: CATSRQGRRSPLHF. The CDR3 bases are TGTGCCACCAGCCGACAGGGGAGGAGATCACCCCTCCACTTT.

The genes are TRBV7-9 and TRBJ2-3, with D perhaps TRBD2 (6 bases). The CDR3 is made up of 15 amino acids. Trimming took 3 bases from V and 6 from J, leaving 16 bases between them. The germline gives CDR1 SEHNR, CDR2 FQNEAQ (reference sequence). CDR3 in amino acids: CASSFKSGGRDTQYF. CDR3 DNA sequence: TGTGCCAGCAGCTTCAAAAGCGGAGGGCGGGATACGCAGTATTTT.

Written as DNA, the CDR3 is TGTGCCAGCAGCTTTGAGGCGAGCTCCTACAATGAGCAGTTCTTC. Translated: CASSFEASSYNEQFF. The chain couples TRBV11-2 to TRBJ2-1, with D uncertain. CDR1 SGHAT and CDR2 FQNNGV come from the germline V gene. The CDR3 runs 15 residues. V lost 3 bases and J 0 bases, leaving 9 bases between the germline ends.

The chain recombines TRBV15 with TRBJ1-5, with 7 bases matching TRBD1. V lost 0 bases, J lost 6 bases, and 8 bases stayed unmatched. CDR3 length: 16 amino acids. Germline V lookup: CDR1 LNHNV, CDR2 YYDKDF (reference sequence). The CDR3 nucleotides are TGTGCCACCAGCAGAGATCCCAGGGGGTCGGGTCAGCCCCAGCATTTT. It encodes CATSRDPRGSGQPQHF.

This rearrangement joins TRBV7-9 to TRBJ2-2; TRBD2 matches 11 bases. V trimming: 4 bases; J trimming: 6 bases; junction bases outside the gene matches: 4. Germline values: CDR1 SEHNR, CDR2 FQNEAQ (reference sequence). The CDR3 contains 15 residues. The CDR3 nucleotides are TGTGCCAGCAGCTCGACTAGCGGGGTTGCCGGGGAGCTGTTTTTT. This encodes CASSSTSGVAGELFF.

J is TRBJ2-1 and V is TRBV2, with 9 bases that match TRBD2. From germline, CDR1 is SNHLY and CDR2 FYNNEI. Trimming at V came to 0 bases and at J to 6 bases, leaving 0 bases not matched to a gene. The CDR3 runs to 14 residues. CDR3 region: CASSEARGGNEQFF. For the CDR3, the DNA is TGTGCCAGCAGTGAAGCGCGGGGGGGCAATGAGCAGTTCTTC.